Listed below are T cell receptor beta chains from one sample, sequenced in a study of beta chain features in type 1 diabetes. Here immunoSEQ multiplex PCR was the method, and the copy in TCRdb shows in-frame clones only, minus some. Among about 620,000 clones listed, roughly a sixth were seen once. The sequencing input was naive CD4+ T cells from blood. These receptors originate from a man aged 18 to 30 in good health. The CDR3 runs from the conserved cysteine through the conserved F or W. The D gene is left open where the match is weak. Expanded clones get a size class; other rows say once, few or many, or leave the size out.

clone size	V gene	D gene	J gene	CDR3 DNA	CDR3 protein
-	TRBV6-5	TRBD1	TRBJ2-7	TGTGCCAGCAGGGCCGGGACAGGCTCCTACGAGCAGTACTTC	CASRAGTGSYEQYF
few	TRBV7-9	-	TRBJ1-6	TGTGCCAGCAGCTTACCCACAGGAAATTCACCCCTCCACTTT	CASSLPTGNSPLHF
few	TRBV5-1	-	TRBJ1-1	TGCGCCAGCAGCTTGTTAGGGATGAACACTGAAGCTTTCTTT	CASSLLGMNTEAFF
-	TRBV27	-	TRBJ1-4	TGTGCCAGCAGTTTAAGGCGGGGTGAAAAACTGTTTTTT	CASSLRRGEKLFF
few	TRBV2	-	TRBJ2-3	TGTGCCAGCACCTCGCGCGGGACCCGCACAGATACGCAGTATTTT	CASTSRGTRTDTQYF
-	TRBV5-1	-	TRBJ2-7	TGCGCCAGCTCGGACTCAATCTACGAGCAGTACTTC	CASSDSIYEQYF
few	TRBV28	-	TRBJ2-7	TGTGCCAGCAGTACCCTTAGGGAGCAGTACTTC	CASSTLREQYF
-	TRBV7-2	-	TRBJ1-3	TGTGCCAGCAGCCTGGGGACACCTAGCTCTGGAAACACCATATATTTT	CASSLGTPSSGNTIYF
-	TRBV28	TRBD2	TRBJ2-3	TGTGCCAGCAGTTTACCGAGCGGGAGGGCGGCAGATACGCAGTATTTT	CASSLPSGRAADTQYF
few	TRBV7-9	TRBD2	TRBJ2-7	TGTGCCAGCAGGAAAAGCGGGGCTAGCGGGGGACCGAGCTCCTACGAGCAGTACTTC	CASRKSGASGGPSSYEQYF
-	TRBV9	TRBD2	TRBJ2-3	TGTGCCAGCAGCGTAGCAGGACTAGTGAGCACAGATACGCAGTATTTT	CASSVAGLVSTDTQYF
few	TRBV4-2	-	TRBJ2-2	TGTGCCAGCAGCCAAGCAACGGCAGGGGACACCGGGGAGCTGTTTTTT	CASSQATAGDTGELFF
-	TRBV5-6	-	TRBJ2-7	TGTGCCAGCAGCTTGGCAGGGACCGAGCAGTACTTC	CASSLAGTEQYF
-	TRBV5-4	-	TRBJ1-2	TGTGCCAGCAGCCCCTACGGGACGGGCAACTATGGCTACACCTTC	CASSPYGTGNYGYTF